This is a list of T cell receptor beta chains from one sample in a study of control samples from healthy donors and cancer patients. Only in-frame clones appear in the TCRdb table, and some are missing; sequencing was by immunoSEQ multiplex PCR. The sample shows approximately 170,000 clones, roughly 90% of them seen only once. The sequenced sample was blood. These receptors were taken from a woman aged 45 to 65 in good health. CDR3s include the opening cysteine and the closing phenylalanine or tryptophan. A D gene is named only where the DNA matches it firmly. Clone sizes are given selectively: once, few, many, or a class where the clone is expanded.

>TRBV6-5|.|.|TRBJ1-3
TGTGCCAGCACCGAGGGGAACACCATATATTTT
CASTEGNTIYF
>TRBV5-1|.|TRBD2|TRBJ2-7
TGCGCCAGCAGCTTGACGGCTAGCGGGGTGTACGAGCAGTACTTC
CASSLTASGVYEQYF
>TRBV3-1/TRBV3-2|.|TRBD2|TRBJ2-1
TGTGCCAGCAGCCACGGGAGGAGATCCACCTACAATGAGCAGTTCTTC
CASSHGRRSTYNEQFF
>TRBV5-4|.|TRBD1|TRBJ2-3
TGTGCCAGCAGCCCGACCGGGACAGGGTATGCAGATACGCAGTATTTT
CASSPTGTGYADTQYF
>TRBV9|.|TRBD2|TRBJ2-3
TGTGCCAGCAGCCCGATTGGCGGGAGACTCACAGATACGCAGTATTTT
CASSPIGGRLTDTQYF
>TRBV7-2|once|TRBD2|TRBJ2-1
TGTGCCAGCAGCGCTCCGGGACTAGCTGAGTTCTTC
CASSAPGLAEFF
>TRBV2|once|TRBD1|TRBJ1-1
TGTGCCAGCACCGGCATCAGGGGGGGGACTGAAGCTTTCTTT
CASTGIRGGTEAFF
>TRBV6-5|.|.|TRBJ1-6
TGTGCCAGCAGCGACAGTTGGGATTCACCCCTCCACTTT
CASSDSWDSPLHF
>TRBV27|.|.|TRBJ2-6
TGTGCCAGCAGTTTAAAACAGGGCCGGGGGATCTTGTCTGGGGCCAACGTCCTGACTTTC
CASSLKQGRGILSGANVLTF
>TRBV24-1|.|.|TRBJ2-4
TGTGCCACCAGTGACCCGGACAGAAACATTCAGTACTTC
CATSDPDRNIQYF
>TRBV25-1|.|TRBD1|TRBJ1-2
TGTGCCAGCAGTGGGGGACAGGGACGGACCTATGGCTACACCTTC
CASSGGQGRTYGYTF
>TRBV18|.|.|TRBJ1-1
TGTGCCAGCTCACCACTTCCAGGTCAGCAACAGAACACTGAAGCTTTCTTT
CASSPLPGQQQNTEAFF
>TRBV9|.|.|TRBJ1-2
TGTGCCAGCAGCGCGGGGGGGAAAGGCTACACCTTC
CASSAGGKGYTF
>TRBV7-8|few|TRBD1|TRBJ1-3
TGTGCCAGCAGCTTAAGGGGGGGGACAGGGATCTCTGGAAACACCATATATTTT
CASSLRGGTGISGNTIYF
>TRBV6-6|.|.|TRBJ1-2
TGTGCCAGCAGTGGGGCCTCCTTTAATGGCTACACCTTC
CASSGASFNGYTF
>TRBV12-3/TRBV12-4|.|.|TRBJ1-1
TGTGCCAGCAGTTTATCTCTGGTTGGAGAAGCTTTCTTT
CASSLSLVGEAFF
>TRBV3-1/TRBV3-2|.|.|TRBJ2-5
TGTGCCAGCAGCCAAGTTGGTTCCCGGACCCAGTACTTC
CASSQVGSRTQYF
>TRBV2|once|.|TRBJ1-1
TGTGCCAGCAGTACAAAAGGGGTAAGGACTGAAGCTTTCTTT
CASSTKGVRTEAFF
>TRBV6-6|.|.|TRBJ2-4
TGTGCCAGCAGTATCGGACAGTCAAACATTCAGTACTTC
CASSIGQSNIQYF
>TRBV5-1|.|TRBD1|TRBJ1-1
TGCGCCAGCAGCTTAGAGATGACAGGGGGCGGCACTGAAGCTTTCTTT
CASSLEMTGGGTEAFF
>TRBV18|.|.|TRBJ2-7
TGTGCCAGCTCACCAAGTCGCTACGAGCAGTACTTC
CASSPSRYEQYF
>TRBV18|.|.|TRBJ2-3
TGTGCCAGCTCACCATTTGAGGGTTTGAATACGCAGTATTTT
CASSPFEGLNTQYF
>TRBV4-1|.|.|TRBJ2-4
TGCGCCAGCAGCCAAGTCCGGGGCCGGGAAAACATTCAGTACTTC
CASSQVRGRENIQYF
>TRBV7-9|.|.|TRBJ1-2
TGTGCCAGCAGCTCGCACTTAACAGGGAGCTATGGCTACACCTTC
CASSSHLTGSYGYTF
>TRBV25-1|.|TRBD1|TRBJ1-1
TGTGCCAGCAGTGAGGGGACAGGGGGCACTGAAGCTTTCTTT
CASSEGTGGTEAFF
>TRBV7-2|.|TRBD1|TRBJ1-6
TGTGCCAGCAGCCCCATGTCCCCGGGGACAGGTTATAATTCACCCCTCCACTTT
CASSPMSPGTGYNSPLHF
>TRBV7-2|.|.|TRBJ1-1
TGTGCCAGCAGCTTAGTAACGGGGTATGGCACTGAAGCTTTCTTT
CASSLVTGYGTEAFF
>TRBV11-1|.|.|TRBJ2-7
TGTGCCAGCAGCGGAAGGGGGGGGATGTACTTC
CASSGRGGMYF
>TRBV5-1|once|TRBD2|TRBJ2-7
TGCGCCAGCAGTTACGCGGGACTAGCTGTCGAGCAGTACTTC
CASSYAGLAVEQYF
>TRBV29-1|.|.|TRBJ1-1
TGCAGCGCCCGAACCACGGACACTGAAGCTTTCTTT
CSARTTDTEAFF
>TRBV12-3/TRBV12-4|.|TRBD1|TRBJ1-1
TGTGCCAGCAGTCAGGGACAGCTCGAAGCTTTCTTT
CASSQGQLEAFF
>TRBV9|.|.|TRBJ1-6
TGTGCCAGCAGCGACAGGGATTATAATTCACCCCTCCACTTT
CASSDRDYNSPLHF
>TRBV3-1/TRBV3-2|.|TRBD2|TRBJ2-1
TGTGCCAGCAGGTCCGCCGGGACTAGTGGCGTAAAGGGTGAGCAGTTCTTC
CASRSAGTSGVKGEQFF
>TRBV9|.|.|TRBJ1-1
TGTGCCAGCAGCGTAGCCTCGACAGTGAACACTGAAGCTTTCTTT
CASSVASTVNTEAFF
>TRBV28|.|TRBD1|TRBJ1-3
TGTGCCAGCAGTTCTCAGGGGGACGGAAACACCATATATTTT
CASSSQGDGNTIYF
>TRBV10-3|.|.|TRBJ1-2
TGTGCCATCACTGGAGGGAACGGCTACACCTTC
CAITGGNGYTF
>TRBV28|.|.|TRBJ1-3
TGTGCCAGCAGCGCCGGGGGGATCTCTGGAAACACCATATATTTT
CASSAGGISGNTIYF
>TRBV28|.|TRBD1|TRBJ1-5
TGTGCCAGCAGTTTATGGCAGGGGGCAGGACTAAGCAATCAGCCCCAGCATTTT
CASSLWQGAGLSNQPQHF
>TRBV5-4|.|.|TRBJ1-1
TGTGCCAGCAGCGCCCAGATGAACACTGAAGCTTTCTTT
CASSAQMNTEAFF
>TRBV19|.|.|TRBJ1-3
TGTGCCAGTAGTCTTACAGGAACCTCTGGAAACACCATATATTTT
CASSLTGTSGNTIYF
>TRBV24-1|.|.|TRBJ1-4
TGTGCCACCAGTGAGCCCGGCGGGGGAGCAACTAATGAAAAACTGTTTTTT
CATSEPGGGATNEKLFF
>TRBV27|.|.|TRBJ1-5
TGTGCCAGCAGTCCCGGATCGGGTGCTAATCAGCCCCAGCATTTT
CASSPGSGANQPQHF
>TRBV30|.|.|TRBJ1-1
TGTGCCTGGAGTGTCCTGATCGAGAACACTGAAGCTTTCTTT
CAWSVLIENTEAFF
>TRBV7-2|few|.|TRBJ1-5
TGTGCCAGCAGCTGGAGGGGTGGAAGGCCCCAGCATTTT
CASSWRGGRPQHF
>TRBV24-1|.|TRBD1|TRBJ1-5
TGTGCCACCAGTGAGGGACAGGGTTGGAGCAATCAGCCCCAGCATTTT
CATSEGQGWSNQPQHF
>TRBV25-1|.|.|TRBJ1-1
TGTGCCAGCAGTGGTATCCCCACTGAAGCTTTCTTT
CASSGIPTEAFF
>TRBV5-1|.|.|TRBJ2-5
TGCGCCAGCAACCCCCAGACAGGAATGGGAGAGACCCAGTACTTC
CASNPQTGMGETQYF
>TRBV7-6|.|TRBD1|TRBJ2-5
TGTGCCAGCAGCTTAGTTGGCAGGGGGCGGGAGACCCAGTACTTC
CASSLVGRGRETQYF
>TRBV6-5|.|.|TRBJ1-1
TGTGCCAGCAGTTATTGGGGCACTGAAGCTTTCTTT
CASSYWGTEAFF
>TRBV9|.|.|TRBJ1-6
TGTGCCAGCAGCGAAGGGGGAGCCTATAATTCACCCCTCCACTTT
CASSEGGAYNSPLHF
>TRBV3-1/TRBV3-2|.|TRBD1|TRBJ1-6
TGTGCCAGCAGCCAACCAAGGGGACAGGGGACGACTCGCCTCCACTTT
CASSQPRGQGTTRLHF
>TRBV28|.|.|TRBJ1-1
TGTGCCAGCAGTTTAAGGGCCGGTGAGGCTTTCTTT
CASSLRAGEAFF
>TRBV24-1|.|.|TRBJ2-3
TGTGCCACCAGTGATTCGAACCCCGGGCTGGCAGATACGCAGTATTTT
CATSDSNPGLADTQYF